This section outlines one T cell receptor beta chain sequence together with its context. Its antigen is as yet unknown. This entry is derived from a study of cytomegalovirus exposure and HLA in healthy donors. Whole-study results and caveats: Within an earlier analysis, most TCR beta V segments proved productive either about 87% or about 30% of the time. Sequence variants that were highly shared formed a cluster that was likely a sequencing artifact. The study carried out a later analysis of TCR beta sequences. It associated under 20,000 of them with specific HLA alleles at a false discovery rate of 0.05. The authors later linked a missense DCLRE1C variant to TCR beta V- and J-gene trimming.

In the PCR, 60 Vbeta and 13 Jbeta primers were used. The table came from immunoSEQ multiplex PCR; TCRdb's copy has only in-frame clones and leaves some out. The sample has some 150,000 clones; roughly 83% are singletons. The germline V and J ends were trimmed by 4 bases and 2 bases, with 9 bases remaining between them. Germline V gene sequence: CDR1 SNHLY, CDR2 FYNNEI. This CDR3 contains 14 residues. The TCR comes from a woman in her forties or fifties in good health and CMV-seronegative. The rearrangement joins TRBV2 to TRBJ1-3; tentatively, D is TRBD1 (6 bases). Input material: PBMCs. The CDR3 nucleotides read TGTGCCAGCAGTGGACAGGTGGCTGGAAACACCATATATTTT. Translated: CASSGQVAGNTIYF.